This T cell receptor beta chain is drawn from a study of T cell responses to AZD1222 COVID-19 vaccine. For the study at large: Second doses at about 4 or about 12 weeks were pooled.

In germline, CDR1 is SGHAT, CDR2 FQNNGV. V lost 1 base to trimming and J lost 6 bases, with 10 bases between them. This CDR3 is 13 amino acids long. Clones were read by immunoSEQ multiplex PCR, and TCRdb kept only the in-frame ones, dropping some. This repertoire shows about 120,000 clones, more than 75% found once; its top ten account for 9% to 15%. Source: peripheral blood, taken on day 0 of AZD1222 vaccination. The gene calls are TRBV11-2 and TRBJ2-7; D gene ambiguous. This TCR derives from an adult in good health. The CDR3 DNA sequence: TGTGCCAGCAGCTTAGGGTTAGCCGGCGAGCAGTACTTC. This gives the protein CASSLGLAGEQYF.